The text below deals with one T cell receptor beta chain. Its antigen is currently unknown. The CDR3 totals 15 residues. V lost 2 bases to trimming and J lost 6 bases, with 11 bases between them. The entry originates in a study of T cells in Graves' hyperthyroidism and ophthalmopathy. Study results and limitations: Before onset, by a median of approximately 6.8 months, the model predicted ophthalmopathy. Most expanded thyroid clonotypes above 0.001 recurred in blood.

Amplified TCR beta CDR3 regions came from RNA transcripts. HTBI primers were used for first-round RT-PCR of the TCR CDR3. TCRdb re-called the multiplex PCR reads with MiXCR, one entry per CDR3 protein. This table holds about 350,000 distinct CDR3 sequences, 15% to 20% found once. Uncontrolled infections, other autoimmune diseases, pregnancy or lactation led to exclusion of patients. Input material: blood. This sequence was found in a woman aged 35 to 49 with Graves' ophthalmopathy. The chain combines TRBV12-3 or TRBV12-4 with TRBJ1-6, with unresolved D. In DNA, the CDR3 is TGTGCCAGCAGTTTACAGGAGGGCGGTAATTCACCCCTCCACTTT. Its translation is CASSLQEGGNSPLHF.